This T cell receptor (beta chain) was retrieved from a study of CD8+ T cells in alopecia areata. Germline CDR1 and CDR2: GTSNPN and SVGIG (reference sequence). The CDR3 spans 14 residues. V shed 5 bases and J 3 bases; nucleotides not matched to a gene: 6. This clone has only a few counts. Treatment reported: oral pan-JAK inhibitor, 5-10 mg twice daily. After isolation, RNA underwent reverse transcription to generate cDNA as the sequencing template. Method: immunoSEQ multiplex PCR; TCRdb's copy keeps in-frame clones and lacks some. The top ten clones hold roughly 0.5% of a sample with some 130,000 clones, about 50% of them seen once.

The source material was CD4+ T cells sorted from blood, sampled at week 4, from a patient treated with tofacitinib. The sequence derives from a human donor with alopecia areata. V is TRBV30 and J is TRBJ2-1; 8 nucleotides agree with TRBD2. The CDR3 DNA reads as TGTGCCTGGGCCGCCGGGACTAGCTACAATGAGCAGTTCTTC. Translation gives CAWAAGTSYNEQFF.